This T cell receptor (beta chain) was sequenced in a study of blood T cells in healthy people across ages. Alongside a J-beta primer mix, a sample-barcoded 5' primer served in a second PCR lasting 7 to 11 cycles. Researchers report that a template-switch adaptor with 12 random nucleotides tagged each cDNA molecule. MiXCR, run by TCRdb on the 5' RACE reads, gives a single entry per CDR3 protein. Of about a million distinct CDR3 sequences listed, about two fifths were seen once; the top ten hold roughly 14%. The V segment lost 6 bases and the J segment 4 bases; nucleotides outside the gene matches: 8. The CDR3 consists of 15 residues. The germline V gene has CDR1 MGHDK and CDR2 SYGVNS.

The sample comprised blood. The chain combines TRBV25-1 with TRBJ1-4; 7 bases map to TRBD1. The clonotype originates from a man aged 18 to 29 in good health. The CDR3 protein is CASSDQGQNNEKLFF. DNA of the CDR3: TGTGCCAGCAGCGACCAGGGACAGAATAATGAAAAACTGTTTTTT.